This T cell receptor beta chain came from a study of shared clonotypes between healthy human individuals. Study at large: CD8 memory received one plate per donor, CD8 naive two, CD4 memory three and CD4 naive three.

For this clone: One base away lies a much larger clone, so this may be a sequencing read error. Other nucleotide sequences in the sample specify the same CDR3.

The assay was carried out at the deep level. This table comes from immunoSEQ multiplex PCR, and its TCRdb copy is limited to in-frame clones, with some not included. The data show over 850,000 clones, roughly 74% seen once. Germline V gene sequence: CDR1 SGHRS, CDR2 YFSETQ. Trimming left V 0 bases short and J 3 bases short, with 7 bases between. This CDR3 spans 13 amino acids. This receptor was identified in a man aged 18 to 29 in good health. Some clones in this sample may be carry-over from other donors' samples. The chain has TRBV5-1 and TRBJ2-7; D remains unclear. The source material was memory CD4+ T cells from PBMCs. The subset: CD45RA-negative fraction. The CDR3 DNA follows: TGCGCCAGCAGCTTGGCTCGTGGCTACGAGCAGTACTTC. It encodes CASSLARGYEQYF.